The text below deals with one T cell receptor (beta chain). No antigen is known for it. V gave up 7 bases and J gave up 2 bases, with 6 bases separating them. CDR3 length: 13 amino acids. Germline assignment: CDR1 SNHLY and CDR2 FYNNEI. This entry is derived from a study of cytomegalovirus exposure and HLA in healthy donors. Study-level information: HLA-typed donors were the source of 86 million or so unique TCRs held in an early data release. Notes on the study in general: Reportedly, a later analysis found an Asian-associated ancestry cluster had fewer N-insertions than the approximately 640-donor mean. Rare sequences made up most TCRs, while some public TCRs were found in many donors.

PCR primers comprised 60 Vbeta and 13 Jbeta primers. Assay used: immunoSEQ multiplex PCR; TCRdb lists only in-frame clones, some missing. The data hold around 120,000 clones, with 80% observed a single time. Sequenced material: PBMCs. The TCR sequence derives from a man aged 30 to 45 in good health and CMV-seronegative. This rearrangement joins TRBV2 to TRBJ2-6; TRBD1 is a possible D gene (6 bases). The CDR3 DNA reads TGTGCCAGCAAGGGGGCTGGGGCCAACGTCCTGACTTTC. Translated: CASKGAGANVLTF.